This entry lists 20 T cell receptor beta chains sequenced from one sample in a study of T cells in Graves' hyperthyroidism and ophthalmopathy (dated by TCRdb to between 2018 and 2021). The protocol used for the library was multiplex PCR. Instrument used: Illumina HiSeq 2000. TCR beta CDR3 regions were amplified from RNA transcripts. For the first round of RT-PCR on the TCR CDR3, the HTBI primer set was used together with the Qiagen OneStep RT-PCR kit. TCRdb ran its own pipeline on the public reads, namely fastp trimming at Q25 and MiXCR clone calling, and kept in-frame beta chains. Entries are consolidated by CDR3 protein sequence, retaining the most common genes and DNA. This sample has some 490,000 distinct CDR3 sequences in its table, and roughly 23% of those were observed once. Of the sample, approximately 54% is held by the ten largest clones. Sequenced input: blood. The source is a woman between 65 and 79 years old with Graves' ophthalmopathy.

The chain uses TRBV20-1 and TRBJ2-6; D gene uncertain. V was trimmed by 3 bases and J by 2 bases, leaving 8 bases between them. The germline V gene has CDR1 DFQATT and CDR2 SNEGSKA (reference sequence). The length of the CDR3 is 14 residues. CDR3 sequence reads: CSARKSAGANVLTF. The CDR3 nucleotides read TGCAGTGCTAGGAAATCTGCTGGGGCCAACGTCCTGACTTTC.

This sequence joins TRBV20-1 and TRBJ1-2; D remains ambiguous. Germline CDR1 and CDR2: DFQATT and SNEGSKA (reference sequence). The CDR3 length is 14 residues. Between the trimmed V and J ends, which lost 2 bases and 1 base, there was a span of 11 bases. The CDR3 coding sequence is TGCAGTGCTAGATTTTTCGCCTTTAACTATGGCTACACCTTC. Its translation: CSARFFAFNYGYTF.

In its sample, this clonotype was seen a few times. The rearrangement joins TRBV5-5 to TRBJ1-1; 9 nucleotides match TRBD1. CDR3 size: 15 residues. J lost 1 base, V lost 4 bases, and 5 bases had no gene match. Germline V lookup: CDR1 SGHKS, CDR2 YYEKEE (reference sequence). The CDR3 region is CASSHRDRANTEAFF. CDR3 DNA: TGTGCCAGCAGCCATCGGGACAGGGCGAACACTGAAGCTTTCTTT.

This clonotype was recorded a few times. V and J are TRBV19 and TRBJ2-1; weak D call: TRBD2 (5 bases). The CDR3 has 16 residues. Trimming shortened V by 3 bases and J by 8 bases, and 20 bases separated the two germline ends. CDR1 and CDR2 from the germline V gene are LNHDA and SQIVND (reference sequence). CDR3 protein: CASSMDARALRDEQFF. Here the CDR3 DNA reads TGTGCCAGTAGTATGGATGCGCGGGCTCTGAGGGATGAGCAGTTCTTC.

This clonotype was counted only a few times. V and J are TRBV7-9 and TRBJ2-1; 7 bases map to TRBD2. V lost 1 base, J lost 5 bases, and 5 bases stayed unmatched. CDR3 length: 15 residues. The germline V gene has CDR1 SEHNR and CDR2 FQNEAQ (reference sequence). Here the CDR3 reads CASSLVRLADNEQFF. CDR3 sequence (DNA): TGTGCCAGCAGCTTAGTCCGGCTAGCGGACAATGAGCAGTTCTTC.

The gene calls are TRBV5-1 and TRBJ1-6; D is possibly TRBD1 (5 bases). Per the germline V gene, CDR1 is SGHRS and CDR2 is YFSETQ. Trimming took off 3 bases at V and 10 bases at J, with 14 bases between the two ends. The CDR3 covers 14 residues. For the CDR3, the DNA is TGCGCCAGCAGCTGGACAAGGCCGGAGTCACCCCTCCACTTT. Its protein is CASSWTRPESPLHF.

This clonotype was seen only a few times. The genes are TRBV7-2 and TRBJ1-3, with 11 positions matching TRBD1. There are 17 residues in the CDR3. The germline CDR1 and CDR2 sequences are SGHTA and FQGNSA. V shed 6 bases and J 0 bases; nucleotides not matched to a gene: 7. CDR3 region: CASSFTGTGGSGNTIYF. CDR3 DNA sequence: TGTGCCAGCAGTTTTACCGGGACAGGGGGCTCTGGAAACACCATATATTTT.

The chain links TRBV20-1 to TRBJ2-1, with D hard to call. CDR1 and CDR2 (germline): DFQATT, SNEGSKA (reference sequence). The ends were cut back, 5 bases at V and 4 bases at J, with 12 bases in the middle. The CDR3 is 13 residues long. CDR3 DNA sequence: TGCAGTGCTGGAAATCCGAGGTACAATGAGCAGTTCTTC. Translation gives CSAGNPRYNEQFF.

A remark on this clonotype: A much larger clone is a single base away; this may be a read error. This CDR3 reads CASSARGRAFF. CDR3 nucleotides: TGTGCCAGCAGTGCTAGGGGGCGAGCTTTCTTT. V gene TRBV2 combines with J gene TRBJ1-1, with 7 bases aligning to TRBD1. The length of the CDR3 is 11 residues. Trimming took 4 bases from V and 10 from J; bases not matched to a gene: 3. CDR1 is SNHLY and CDR2 is FYNNEI in the germline V gene.

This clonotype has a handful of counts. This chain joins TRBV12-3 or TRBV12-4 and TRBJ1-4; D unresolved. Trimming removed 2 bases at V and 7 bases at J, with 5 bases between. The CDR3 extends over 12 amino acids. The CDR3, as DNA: TGTGCCAGCAGTTTAATGGGTGAAAAACTGTTTTTT. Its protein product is CASSLMGEKLFF.

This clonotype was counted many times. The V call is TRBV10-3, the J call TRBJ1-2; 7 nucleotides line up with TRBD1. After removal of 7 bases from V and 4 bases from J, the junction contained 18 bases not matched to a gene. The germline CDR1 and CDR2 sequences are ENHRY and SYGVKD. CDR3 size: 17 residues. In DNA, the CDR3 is TGTGCCATCACCTATTCAGGGGGGGGGGCGGACTTCTATGGCTACACCTTC. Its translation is CAITYSGGGADFYGYTF.

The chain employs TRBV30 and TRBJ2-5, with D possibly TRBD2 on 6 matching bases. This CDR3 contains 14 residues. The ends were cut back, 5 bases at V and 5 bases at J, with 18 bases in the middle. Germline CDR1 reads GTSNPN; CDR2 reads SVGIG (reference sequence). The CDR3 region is CAWGPGLLVETQYF. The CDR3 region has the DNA TGTGCCTGGGGACCGGGACTCCTAGTGGAGACCCAGTACTTC. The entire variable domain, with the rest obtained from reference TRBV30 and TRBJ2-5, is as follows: SQTIHQWPATLVQPVGSPLSLECTVEGTSNPNLYWYRQAAGRGLQLLFYSVGIGQISSEVPQNLSASRPQDRQFILSSKKLLLSDSGFYLCAWGPGLLVETQYFGPGTRLLVL.

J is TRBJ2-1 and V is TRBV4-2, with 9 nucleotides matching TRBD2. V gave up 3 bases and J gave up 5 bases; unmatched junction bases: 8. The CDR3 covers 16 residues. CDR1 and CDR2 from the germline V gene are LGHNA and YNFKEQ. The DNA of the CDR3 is TGTGCCAGCAGCCACCCCCCTAGCGGGACAGACAATGAGCAGTTCTTC. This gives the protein CASSHPPSGTDNEQFF.

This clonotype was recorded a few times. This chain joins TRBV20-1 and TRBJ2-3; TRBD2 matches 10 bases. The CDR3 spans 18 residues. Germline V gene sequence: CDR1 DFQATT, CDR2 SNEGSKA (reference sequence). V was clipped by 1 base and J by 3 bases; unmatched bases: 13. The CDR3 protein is CSARVGLAGVGGTDTQYF. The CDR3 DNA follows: TGCAGTGCTAGAGTTGGGCTAGCGGGAGTAGGTGGAACAGATACGCAGTATTTT.

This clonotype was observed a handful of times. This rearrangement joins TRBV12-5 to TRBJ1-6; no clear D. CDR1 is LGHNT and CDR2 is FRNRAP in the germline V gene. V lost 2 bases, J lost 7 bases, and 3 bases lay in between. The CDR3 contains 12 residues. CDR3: CASGLINSPLHF. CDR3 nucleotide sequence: TGTGCTAGTGGTTTGATCAATTCACCCCTCCACTTT.

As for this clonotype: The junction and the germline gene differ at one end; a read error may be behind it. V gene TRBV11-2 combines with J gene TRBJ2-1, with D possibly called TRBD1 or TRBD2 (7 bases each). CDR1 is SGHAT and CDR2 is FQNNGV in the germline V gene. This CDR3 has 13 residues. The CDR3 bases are TGTGCCAGCAGCCCCCGACAGGGAGGGACCGTAATCTTC. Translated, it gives CASSPRQGGTVIF.

The CDR3 DNA sequence: TGTGCCAGCTCACCACCCACCGGGGACGGCCAGCATTTT. Translation: CASSPPTGDGQHF. This chain connects TRBV18 to TRBJ1-5, with TRBD1 as a possible D gene (5 bases). CDR1 and CDR2 from the germline V gene are KGHSH and LQKENI. This CDR3 comprises 13 residues. With 0 bases removed from V and 12 bases from J, the gap between germline ends came to 12 bases.

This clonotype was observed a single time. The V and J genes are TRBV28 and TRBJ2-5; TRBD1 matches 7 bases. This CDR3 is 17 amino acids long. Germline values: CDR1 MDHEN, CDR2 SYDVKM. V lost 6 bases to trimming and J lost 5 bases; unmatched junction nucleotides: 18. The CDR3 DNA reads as TGTGCCAGCAGCCAAGGGACAGCCTCAAGGGGGCAGGAGACCCAGTACTTC. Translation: CASSQGTASRGQETQYF.

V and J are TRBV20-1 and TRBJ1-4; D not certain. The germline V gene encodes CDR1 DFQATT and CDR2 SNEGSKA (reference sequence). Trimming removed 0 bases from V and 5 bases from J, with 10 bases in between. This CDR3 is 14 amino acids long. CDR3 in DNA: TGCAGTGCTAGAGATATAGTTACGAATGAAAAACTGTTTTTT. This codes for CSARDIVTNEKLFF.

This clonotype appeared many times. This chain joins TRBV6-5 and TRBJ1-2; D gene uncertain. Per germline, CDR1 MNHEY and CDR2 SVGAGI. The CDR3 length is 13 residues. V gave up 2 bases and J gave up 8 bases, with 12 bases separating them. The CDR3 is CASSYHPSLGYTF. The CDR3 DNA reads TGTGCCAGCAGTTACCATCCCTCCCTGGGCTACACCTTC.